This is a list of T cell receptor beta chains from one sample in a study of blood T cell repertoires in COVID-19. Generated by immunoSEQ multiplex PCR, the TCRdb table keeps only in-frame clones and is missing some. The table records 200,000 to 300,000 clones, roughly 88% of them present only once. The sequencing sample was made of PBMCs or T cells enriched from blood (not recorded which). The receptor source for this set is a woman aged 40 to 55 with acute COVID-19. Each CDR3 is given without its conserved first and last residue. A D gene is named only where the DNA matches it firmly.

D gene	V gene	CDR3 length	J gene	CDR3 protein
TRBD2	TRBV3-1/TRBV3-2	14	TRBJ2-2	ASSQHSGGNTGELF
TRBD1	TRBV2	13	TRBJ1-2	ASSAEPGGAGGYT
.	TRBV7-9	13	TRBJ1-1	ASSAGEWADTEAF
TRBD1	TRBV7-9	9	TRBJ1-1	AGQGDTEAF
.	TRBV4-1	14	TRBJ2-1	ASSQDPRLVINEQF
.	TRBV3-1/TRBV3-2	12	TRBJ1-6	ASSQQPAASPLH
TRBD1	TRBV6-1	14	TRBJ2-7	ASSAETGGYTDEQY
.	TRBV28	13	TRBJ2-6	ASNSLSSGANVLT
TRBD2	TRBV29-1	14	TRBJ2-3	SVEGASGRGPDTQY
.	TRBV28	10	TRBJ1-2	AIGVPNYGYT
.	TRBV18	11	TRBJ1-4	ASSPSGLEKLF
TRBD2	TRBV28	14	TRBJ2-3	ASSQGLAGATDTQY
TRBD1	TRBV5-6	12	TRBJ2-7	ASSLRTGYYEQY
.	TRBV7-9	11	TRBJ2-4	ASSLGEELGPH
.	TRBV30	11	TRBJ1-2	AWSEAGPLGYT
.	TRBV4-1	12	TRBJ2-3	ASSQVTHTDTQY
.	TRBV5-4	14	TRBJ2-5	ASSFRRDGFQETQY
TRBD2	TRBV5-5	12	TRBJ2-3	ASRLAAPRDTQY
TRBD1	TRBV2	13	TRBJ2-7	ASSSRRQGSREQY
TRBD1	TRBV27	15	TRBJ1-5	ASSLSGGEGPNQPQH
TRBD1	TRBV19	12	TRBJ2-7	ASSTGQGAHEQY
.	TRBV24-1	13	TRBJ2-1	ATSTAASLGNEQF
TRBD1	TRBV27	14	TRBJ1-6	ASSLSPTGENSPLH
TRBD1	TRBV11-3	14	TRBJ2-1	ASSQTQGARYNEQF
.	TRBV29-1	15	TRBJ1-2	SARLINRGNSNYGYT
TRBD2	TRBV11-2	15	TRBJ2-3	ASSLPRASGNADTQY
.	TRBV5-1	9	TRBJ2-1	ASSLNNEQF
.	TRBV30	12	TRBJ1-1	AWRGRRENTEAF
TRBD2	TRBV4-2	13	TRBJ2-1	ASSQLTSGSGEQF
TRBD1	TRBV5-4	12	TRBJ1-3	ASSQDRIGNTIY
.	TRBV28	11	TRBJ1-2	ASYVGEYYGYT
.	TRBV11-1	13	TRBJ1-1	ASSLDRATNTEAF
.	TRBV2	15	TRBJ1-5	ASSEFRLEYSNQPQH
.	TRBV7-8	12	TRBJ2-3	ASSLTSGTDTQY
.	TRBV28	11	TRBJ1-3	ASRRDSGNTIY
.	TRBV28	9	TRBJ1-2	ASDTDYGYT
TRBD1	TRBV14	14	TRBJ2-2	ASSRTTGVDTGELF
.	TRBV7-6	12	TRBJ1-4	ASSFRGGREKLF
.	TRBV24-1	10	TRBJ2-7	ATSVNSYEQY
TRBD1	TRBV29-1	11	TRBJ1-5	SVRQGSNQPQH
TRBD1	TRBV7-9	12	TRBJ2-5	ASSPTTGWETQY
.	TRBV29-1	10	TRBJ1-2	SVGQDNYGYT
.	TRBV7-2	13	TRBJ1-3	ASSLRGSSGNTIY
.	TRBV24-1	11	TRBJ1-2	ATSAGQPYGYT
TRBD1	TRBV4-2	15	TRBJ2-3	ASSQEGQGTNTDTQY
TRBD1	TRBV27	13	TRBJ1-5	ASSFQGAGNQPQH
.	TRBV19	13	TRBJ1-2	ASSIEGTGGVGYT